This TCR beta chain was retrieved from a study of shared clonotypes between healthy human individuals. Study-level background: Three plates each covered CD4 naive and memory; CD8 naive two, CD8 memory one. Study results and limitations: Clonotype sharing among donors, it was expected, would be affected by sequencing depth. The study drew on few donors, limiting represented genetic and exposure-history diversity.

The V end was cut by 4 bases, the J end by 7 bases, with 9 bases between. Germline V gene sequence: CDR1 SGHNT, CDR2 YYREEE (reference sequence). The CDR3 has 12 amino acids. The data were produced by immunoSEQ multiplex PCR, yet TCRdb's version contains in-frame clones alone and is incomplete. The repertoire holds about 2 million clones, approximately 95% seen once, with about 1.1% in the top ten. This clone was detected a few times. Its antigen is not identified. Other DNA variants within this sample encode the same CDR3. Selected positively for CCR7 and CD45RO-negative, naive CD8 cells excluded terminally differentiated effector memory CD45RA+ cells.

V gene TRBV5-4 combines with J gene TRBJ1-5; D uncertain. The receptor was isolated from a man younger than 35 in good health. The specimen was naive CD8+ T cells sorted from blood. The CDR3 sequence is CASSLLGQPQHF. CDR3 nucleotide sequence: TGTGCCAGCAGCCTCCTGGGCCAGCCCCAGCATTTT.